Given below is one TCR beta chain in context. The germline CDR1 and CDR2 sequences are LGHNA and YSLEER. This CDR3 is 14 amino acids long. The V end lost 5 bases, the J end lost 0 bases, and 10 bases lay between the germline ends. The sample belongs to a study of blood T cell repertoires in COVID-19. The table came from immunoSEQ multiplex PCR; TCRdb's copy has only in-frame clones and leaves some out. The table lists tens of thousands of clones, about 81% of them singletons. The sample taken for sequencing was peripheral blood. The gene calls are TRBV4-3 and TRBJ1-1; D unclear. The receptor comes from a woman in her sixties with acute or convalescent COVID-19. The CDR3: CASSLYSMNTEAFF. The CDR3, as DNA: TGCGCCAGCAGCTTATACAGCATGAACACTGAAGCTTTCTTT.